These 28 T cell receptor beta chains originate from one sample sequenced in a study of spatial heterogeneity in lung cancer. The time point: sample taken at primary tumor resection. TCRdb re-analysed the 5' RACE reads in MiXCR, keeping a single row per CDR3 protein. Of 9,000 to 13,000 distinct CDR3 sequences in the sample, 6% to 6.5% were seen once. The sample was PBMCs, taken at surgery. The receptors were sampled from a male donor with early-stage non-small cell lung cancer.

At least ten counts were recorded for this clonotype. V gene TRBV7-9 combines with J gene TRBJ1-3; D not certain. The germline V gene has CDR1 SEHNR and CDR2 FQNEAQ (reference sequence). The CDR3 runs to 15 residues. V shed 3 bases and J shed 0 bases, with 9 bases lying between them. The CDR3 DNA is TGTGCCAGCAGCTTTCTCTGGGACTCTGGAAACACCATATATTTT. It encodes CASSFLWDSGNTIYF.

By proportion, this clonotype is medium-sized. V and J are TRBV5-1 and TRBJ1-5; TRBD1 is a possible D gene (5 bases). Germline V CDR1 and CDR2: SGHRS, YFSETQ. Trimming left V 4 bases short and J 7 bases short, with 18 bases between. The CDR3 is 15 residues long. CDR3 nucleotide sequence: TGCGCCAGCAGCCTGGGGGGACGGACTGACCAGCCCCAGCATTTT. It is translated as CASSLGGRTDQPQHF.

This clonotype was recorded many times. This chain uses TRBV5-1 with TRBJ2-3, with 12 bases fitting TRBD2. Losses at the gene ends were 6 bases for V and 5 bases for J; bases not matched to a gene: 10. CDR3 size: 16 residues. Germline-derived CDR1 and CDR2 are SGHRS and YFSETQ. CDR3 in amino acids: CASKRTSGEFGDTQYF. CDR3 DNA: TGCGCCAGCAAACGGACTAGCGGGGAGTTCGGAGATACGCAGTATTTT.

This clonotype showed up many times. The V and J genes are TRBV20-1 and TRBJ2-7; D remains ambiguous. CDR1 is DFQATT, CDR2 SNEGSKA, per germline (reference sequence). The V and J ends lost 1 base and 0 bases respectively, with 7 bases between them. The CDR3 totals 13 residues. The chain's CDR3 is CSARAPVSYEQYF. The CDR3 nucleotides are TGCAGTGCTAGAGCTCCAGTCTCCTACGAGCAGTACTTC.

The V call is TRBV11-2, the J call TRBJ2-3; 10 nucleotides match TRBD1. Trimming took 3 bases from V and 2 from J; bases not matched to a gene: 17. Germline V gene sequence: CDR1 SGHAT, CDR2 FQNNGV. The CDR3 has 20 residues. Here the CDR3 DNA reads TGTGCCAGCAGCTTGCAATCCCCCCGGGACAGGGGAATATACACAGATACGCAGTATTTT. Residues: CASSLQSPRDRGIYTDTQYF.

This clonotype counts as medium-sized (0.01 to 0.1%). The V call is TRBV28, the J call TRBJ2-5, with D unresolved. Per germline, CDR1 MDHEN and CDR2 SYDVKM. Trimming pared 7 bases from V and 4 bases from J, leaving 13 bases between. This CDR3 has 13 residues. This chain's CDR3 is CASKVGKSETQYF. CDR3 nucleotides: TGTGCCAGCAAGGTGGGGAAATCAGAGACCCAGTACTTC.

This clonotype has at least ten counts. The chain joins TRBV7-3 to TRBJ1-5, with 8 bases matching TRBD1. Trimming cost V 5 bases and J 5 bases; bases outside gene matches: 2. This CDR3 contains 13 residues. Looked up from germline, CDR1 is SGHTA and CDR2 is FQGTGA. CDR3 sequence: CASSTTGDQPQHF. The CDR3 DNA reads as TGTGCCAGCAGCACGACAGGGGATCAGCCCCAGCATTTT. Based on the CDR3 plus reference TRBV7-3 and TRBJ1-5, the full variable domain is GAGVSQTPSNKVTEKGKYVELRCDPISGHTALYWYRQSLGQGPEFLIYFQGTGAADDSGLPNDRFFAVRPEGSVSTLKIQRTERGDSAVYLCASSTTGDQPQHFGDGTRLSIL.

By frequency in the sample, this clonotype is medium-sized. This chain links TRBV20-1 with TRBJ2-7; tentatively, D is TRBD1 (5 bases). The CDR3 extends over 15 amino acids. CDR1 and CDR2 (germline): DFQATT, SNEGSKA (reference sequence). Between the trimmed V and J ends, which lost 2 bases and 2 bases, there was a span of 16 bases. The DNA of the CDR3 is TGCAGTGCTAGACCAACGGACATCCTAACCTACGAGCAGTACTTC. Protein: CSARPTDILTYEQYF.

CDR3 coding DNA: TGCGCCAGCAGCCCGGGGACAGGGAGTTCTCTTCAGTTCTTC. It codes for CASSPGTGSSLQFF. V and J are TRBV5-1 and TRBJ2-1; 9 bases align to TRBD1. The CDR3 loop spans 14 amino acids. In germline, CDR1 is SGHRS, CDR2 YFSETQ. The V segment lost 4 bases and the J segment 13 bases; nucleotides outside the gene matches: 12.

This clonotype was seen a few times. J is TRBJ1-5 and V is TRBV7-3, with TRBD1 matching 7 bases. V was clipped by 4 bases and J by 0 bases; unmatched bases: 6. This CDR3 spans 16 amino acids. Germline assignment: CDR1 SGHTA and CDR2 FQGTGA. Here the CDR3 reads CASSSFTGVSNQPQHF. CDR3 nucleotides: TGTGCCAGCAGCTCCTTTACAGGGGTTAGCAATCAGCCCCAGCATTTT.

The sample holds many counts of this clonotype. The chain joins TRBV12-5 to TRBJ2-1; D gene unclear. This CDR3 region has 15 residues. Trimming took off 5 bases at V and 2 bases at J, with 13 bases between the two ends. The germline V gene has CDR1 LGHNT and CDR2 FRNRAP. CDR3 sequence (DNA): TGTGCTAGTGGTCCACGGCCTCAACCCTACAATGAGCAGTTCTTC. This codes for CASGPRPQPYNEQFF. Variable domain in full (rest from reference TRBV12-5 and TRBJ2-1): DARVTQTPRHKVTEMGQEVTMRCQPILGHNTVFWYRQTMMQGLELLAYFRNRAPLDDSGMPKDRFSAEMPDATLATLKIQPSEPRDSAVYFCASGPRPQPYNEQFFGPGTRLTVL.

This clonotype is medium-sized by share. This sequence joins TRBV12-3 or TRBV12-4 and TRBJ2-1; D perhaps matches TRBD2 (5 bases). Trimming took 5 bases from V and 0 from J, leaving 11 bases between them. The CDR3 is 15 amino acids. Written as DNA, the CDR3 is TGTGCCAGCAGTCCCTCGGGAACCTCCTACAATGAGCAGTTCTTC. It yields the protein CASSPSGTSYNEQFF.

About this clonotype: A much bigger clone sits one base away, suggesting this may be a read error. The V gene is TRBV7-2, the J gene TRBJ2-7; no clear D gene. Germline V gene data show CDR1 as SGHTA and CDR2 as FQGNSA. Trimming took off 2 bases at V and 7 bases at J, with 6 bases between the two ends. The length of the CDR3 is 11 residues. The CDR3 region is CASSLLREQYF. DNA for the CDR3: TGTGCCAGCAGCTTATTGCGAGAGCAGTACTTC.

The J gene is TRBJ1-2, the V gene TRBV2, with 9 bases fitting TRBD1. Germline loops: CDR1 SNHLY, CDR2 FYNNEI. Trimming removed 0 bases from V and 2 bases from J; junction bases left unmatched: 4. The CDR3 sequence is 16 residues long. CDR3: CASSEALGQGNYGYTF. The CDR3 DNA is TGTGCCAGCAGTGAAGCTCTAGGACAGGGGAACTATGGCTACACCTTC.

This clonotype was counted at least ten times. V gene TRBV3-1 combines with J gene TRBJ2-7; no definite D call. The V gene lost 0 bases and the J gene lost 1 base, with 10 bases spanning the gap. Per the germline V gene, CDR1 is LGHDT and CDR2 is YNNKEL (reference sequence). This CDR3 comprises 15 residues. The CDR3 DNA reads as TGTGCCAGCAGCCAAGATAGTGGTCGTTCCTACGAGCAGTACTTC. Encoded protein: CASSQDSGRSYEQYF.

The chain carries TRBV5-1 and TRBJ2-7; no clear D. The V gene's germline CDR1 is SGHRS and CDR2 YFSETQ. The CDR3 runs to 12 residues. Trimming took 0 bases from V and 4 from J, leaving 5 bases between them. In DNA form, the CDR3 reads TGCGCCAGCAGCTTGGTTGGGTACGAGCAGTACTTC. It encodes CASSLVGYEQYF.

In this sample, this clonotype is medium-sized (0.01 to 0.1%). In DNA form, the CDR3 reads TGTGCCAGCAGCCGACTAGCGGGAAATACCGGGGAGCTGTTTTTT. Its protein is CASSRLAGNTGELFF. The V and J genes are TRBV7-2 and TRBJ2-2; 11 positions match TRBD2. V lost 5 bases to trimming and J lost 5 bases; unmatched junction nucleotides: 4. Germline V CDR1 and CDR2: SGHTA, FQGNSA. This CDR3 is built from 15 residues.

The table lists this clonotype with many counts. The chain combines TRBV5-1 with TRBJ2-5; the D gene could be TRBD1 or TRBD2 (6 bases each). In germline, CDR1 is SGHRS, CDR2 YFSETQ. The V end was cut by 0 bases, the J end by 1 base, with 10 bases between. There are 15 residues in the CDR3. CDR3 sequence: CASSLAGAFQETQYF. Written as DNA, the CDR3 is TGCGCCAGCAGCTTGGCGGGGGCCTTCCAAGAGACCCAGTACTTC.

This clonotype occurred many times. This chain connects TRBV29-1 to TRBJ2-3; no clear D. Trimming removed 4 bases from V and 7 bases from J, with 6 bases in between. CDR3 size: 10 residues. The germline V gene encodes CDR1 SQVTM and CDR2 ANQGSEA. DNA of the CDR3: TGCAGCGTTGCCCTTAATACGCAGTATTTT. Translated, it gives CSVALNTQYF.

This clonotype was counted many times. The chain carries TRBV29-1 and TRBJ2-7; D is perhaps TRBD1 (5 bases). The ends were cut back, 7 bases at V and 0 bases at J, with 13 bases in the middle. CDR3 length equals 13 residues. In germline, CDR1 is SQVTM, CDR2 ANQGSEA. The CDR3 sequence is CSAIQGNSYEQYF. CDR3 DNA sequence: TGCAGCGCAATTCAGGGAAACTCCTACGAGCAGTACTTC.

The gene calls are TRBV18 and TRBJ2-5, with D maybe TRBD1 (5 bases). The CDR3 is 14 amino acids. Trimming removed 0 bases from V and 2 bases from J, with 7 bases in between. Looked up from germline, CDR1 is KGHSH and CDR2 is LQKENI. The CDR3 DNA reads TGTGCCAGCTCACCACCGACAGATCAAGAGACCCAGTACTTC. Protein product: CASSPPTDQETQYF.

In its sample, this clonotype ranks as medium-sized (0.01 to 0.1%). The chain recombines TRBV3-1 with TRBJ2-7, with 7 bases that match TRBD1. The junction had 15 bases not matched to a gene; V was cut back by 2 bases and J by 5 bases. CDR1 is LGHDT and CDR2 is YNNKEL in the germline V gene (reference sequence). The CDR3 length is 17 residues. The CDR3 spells CASSQLARGQVTHEQYF. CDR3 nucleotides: TGTGCCAGCAGCCAATTAGCCAGAGGACAGGTTACCCACGAGCAGTACTTC.

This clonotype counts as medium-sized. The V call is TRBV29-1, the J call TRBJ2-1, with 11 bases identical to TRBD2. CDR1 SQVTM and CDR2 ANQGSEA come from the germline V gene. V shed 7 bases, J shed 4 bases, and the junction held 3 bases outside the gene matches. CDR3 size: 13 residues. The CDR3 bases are TGCAGCGCAGTAGCGGGAGGGTACAATGAGCAGTTCTTC. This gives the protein CSAVAGGYNEQFF.

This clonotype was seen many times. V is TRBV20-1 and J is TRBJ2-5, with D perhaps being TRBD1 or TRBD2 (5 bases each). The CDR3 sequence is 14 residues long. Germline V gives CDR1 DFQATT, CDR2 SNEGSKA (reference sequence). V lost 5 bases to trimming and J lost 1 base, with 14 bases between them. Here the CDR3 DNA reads TGCAGTGCTGCTGATACCGGGACCCAAGAGACCCAGTACTTC. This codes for CSAADTGTQETQYF.

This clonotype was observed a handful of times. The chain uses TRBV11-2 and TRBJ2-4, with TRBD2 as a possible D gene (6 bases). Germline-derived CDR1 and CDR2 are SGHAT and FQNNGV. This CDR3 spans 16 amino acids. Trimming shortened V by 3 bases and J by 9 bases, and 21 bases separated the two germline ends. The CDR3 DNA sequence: TGTGCCAGCAGCTTCACCGCGGGGAAGATAGAGGGCATTCAGTACTTC. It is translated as CASSFTAGKIEGIQYF. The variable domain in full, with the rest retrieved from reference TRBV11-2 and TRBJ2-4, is EAGVAQSPRYKIIEKRQSVAFWCNPISGHATLYWYQQILGQGPKLLIQFQNNGVVDDSQLPKDRFSAERLKGVDSTLKIQPAKLEDSAVYLCASSFTAGKIEGIQYFGAGTRLSVL.

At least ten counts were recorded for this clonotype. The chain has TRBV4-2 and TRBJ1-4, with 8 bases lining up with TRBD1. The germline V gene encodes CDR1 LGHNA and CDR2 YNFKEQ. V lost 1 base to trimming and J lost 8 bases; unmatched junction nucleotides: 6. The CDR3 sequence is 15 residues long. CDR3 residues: CASSQVTPGGEKLFF. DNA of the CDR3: TGTGCCAGCAGCCAAGTAACCCCAGGGGGCGAAAAACTGTTTTTT.

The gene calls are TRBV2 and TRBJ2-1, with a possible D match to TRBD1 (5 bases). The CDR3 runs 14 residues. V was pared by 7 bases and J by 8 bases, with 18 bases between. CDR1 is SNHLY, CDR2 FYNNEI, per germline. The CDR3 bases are TGTGCCAGCATTGCTCAGGGCCCCGTGGATGAGCAGTTCTTC. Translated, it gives CASIAQGPVDEQFF.

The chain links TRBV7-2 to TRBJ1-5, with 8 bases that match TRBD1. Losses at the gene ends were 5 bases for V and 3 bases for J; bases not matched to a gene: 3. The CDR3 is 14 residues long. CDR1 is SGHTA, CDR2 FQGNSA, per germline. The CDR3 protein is CASSLDRDNQPQHF. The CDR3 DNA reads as TGTGCCAGCAGCCTGGACAGGGACAATCAGCCCCAGCATTTT.